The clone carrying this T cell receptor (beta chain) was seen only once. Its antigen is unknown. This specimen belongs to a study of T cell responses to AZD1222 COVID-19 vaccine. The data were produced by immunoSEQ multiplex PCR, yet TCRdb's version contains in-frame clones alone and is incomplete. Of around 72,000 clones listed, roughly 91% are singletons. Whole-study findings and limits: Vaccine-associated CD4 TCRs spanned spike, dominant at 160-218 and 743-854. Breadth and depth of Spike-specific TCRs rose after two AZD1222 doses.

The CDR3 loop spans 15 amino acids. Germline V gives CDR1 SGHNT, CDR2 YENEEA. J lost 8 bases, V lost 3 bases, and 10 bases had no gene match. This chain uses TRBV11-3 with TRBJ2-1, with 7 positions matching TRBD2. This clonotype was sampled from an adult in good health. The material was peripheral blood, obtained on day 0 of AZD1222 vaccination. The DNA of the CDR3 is TGTGCCAGCAGCTTGAGCGGGGTTCTGGGGGATGAGCAGTTCTTC. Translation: CASSLSGVLGDEQFF.